This paragraph covers one T cell receptor (beta chain) sequence. Antigen: not known. This entry belongs to a study of shared clonotypes between healthy human individuals. CDR3 length: 13 residues. CDR1 and CDR2 from the germline V gene are WSHSY and SAAADI. V lost 8 bases and J lost 7, with 17 bases in between. CD45RO-negative, CCR7-positively selected cells formed the naive CD8 fraction, excluding terminally differentiated effector memory CD45RA+ cells. None of the donors, who were healthy HIV-negative adults, had recently had acute infections or vaccinations. The DNA input per sorted-subset replicate PCR was about 190 ng, corresponding to roughly 31,000 T cell genomes. Clones were read by immunoSEQ multiplex PCR, and TCRdb kept only the in-frame ones, dropping some. The table has about 2 million clones, over 85% seen once; the top ten hold about 1.1%. General study points: Clonotype sharing among donors was expected to depend on sequencing depth.

The sample comprised naive CD8+ T cells sorted from blood. The TCR sequence derives from a man aged 18 to 30 in good health. V gene TRBV10-2 combines with J gene TRBJ2-5; TRBD1 is a possible D gene (5 bases). CDR3 residues: CASGPVGPGTQYF. The CDR3, as DNA: TGCGCCAGCGGCCCGGTGGGGCCGGGGACCCAGTACTTC.